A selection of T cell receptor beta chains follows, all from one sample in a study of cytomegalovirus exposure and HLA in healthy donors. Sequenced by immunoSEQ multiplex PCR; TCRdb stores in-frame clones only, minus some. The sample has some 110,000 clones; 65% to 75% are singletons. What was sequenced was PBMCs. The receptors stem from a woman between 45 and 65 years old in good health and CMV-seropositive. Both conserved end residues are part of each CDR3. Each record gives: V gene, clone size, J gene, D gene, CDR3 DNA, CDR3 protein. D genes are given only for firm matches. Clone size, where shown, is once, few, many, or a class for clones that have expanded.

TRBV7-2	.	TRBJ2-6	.	TGTGCCAGCAGCTTAGTATCCGTGGCTTCCTCTGGGGCCAACGTCCTGACTTTC	CASSLVSVASSGANVLTF
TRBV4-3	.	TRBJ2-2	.	TGCGCCAGCAGCCAAGAATTCATCATAGTCCCCGGGGAGCTGTTTTTT	CASSQEFIIVPGELFF
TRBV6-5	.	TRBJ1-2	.	TGTGCCAGCAGTTACTCCCAACTGGATGGCTACACCTTC	CASSYSQLDGYTF
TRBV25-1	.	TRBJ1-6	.	TGTGCCAGCAGTGAACAGTTCTATAATTCACCCCTCCACTTT	CASSEQFYNSPLHF
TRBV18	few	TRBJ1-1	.	TGTGCCAGCTCACCCACCTACGACAGGAACACTGAAGCTTTCTTT	CASSPTYDRNTEAFF
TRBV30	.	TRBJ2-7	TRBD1	TGTGCCTGGAGTCCAGGGGGTGCGCAGTACTTC	CAWSPGGAQYF
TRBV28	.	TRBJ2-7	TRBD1	TGTGCCAGCAGTTCCCCCAAGACAGGGTCCTACGAGCAGTACTTC	CASSSPKTGSYEQYF
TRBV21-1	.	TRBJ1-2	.	TGTGCCAGCAGCCCAGGGGCAGGGGCTAACTATGGCTACACCTTC	CASSPGAGANYGYTF
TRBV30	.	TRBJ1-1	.	TGTGCCTGGAAGTTATTCCGCTCAGGGCAGAACACTGAAGCTTTCTTT	CAWKLFRSGQNTEAFF
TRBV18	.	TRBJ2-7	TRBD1	TGTGCCAGCTCACCACCGGAAGGGGGCCCTTCGGATGTGGAGCAGTACTTC	CASSPPEGGPSDVEQYF
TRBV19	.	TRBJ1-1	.	TGTGCCAGTAGTATGAGGACATCGATGAACACTGAAGCTTTCTTT	CASSMRTSMNTEAFF
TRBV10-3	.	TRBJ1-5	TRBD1	TGTGCCATCAGTCCCGCAGGGGGAAGCAATCAGCCCCAGCATTTT	CAISPAGGSNQPQHF
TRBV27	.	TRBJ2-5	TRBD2	TGTGCCAGCAGTTCCGCTAGCGGGGGTCCTGAAGAGACCCAGTACTTC	CASSSASGGPEETQYF
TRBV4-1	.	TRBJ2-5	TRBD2	TGCGCCAGCAGCCAAGTGTTTGCAGCGGGAGGTGGAGAGACCCAGTACTTC	CASSQVFAAGGGETQYF
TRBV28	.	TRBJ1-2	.	TGTGCCAGCAGTTTATATGACCCCACGCAGGGATCTAACTATGGCTACACCTTC	CASSLYDPTQGSNYGYTF
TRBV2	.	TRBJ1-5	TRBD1	TGTGCCAGCACCGGACAGGGGGCAGGTGTCAATCAGCCCCAGCATTTT	CASTGQGAGVNQPQHF
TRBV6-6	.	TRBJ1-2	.	TGTGCCAGCAGTTACCCGAACCGACAGGCGAACTATGGCTACACCTTC	CASSYPNRQANYGYTF
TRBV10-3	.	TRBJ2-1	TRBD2	TGTGCCATCAGCCCCGAGACTAGCGGGAGTCCGAATGAGCAGTTCTTC	CAISPETSGSPNEQFF
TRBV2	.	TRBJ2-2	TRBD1	TGTGCCAGCAGCGGACCAGACAGGGCGGACGGGGAGCTGTTTTTT	CASSGPDRADGELFF
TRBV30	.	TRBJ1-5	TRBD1	TGTGCCTGGAGTGGGCGGACAGGGAAAGGGCAGCCCCAGCATTTT	CAWSGRTGKGQPQHF